This T cell receptor beta chain emerged from a study of CD8+ T cells in alopecia areata. Overall study results and limits: The study found TCR sharing across patients less clear than in mice, possibly for HLA reasons. Normal scalp showed lower clonality than lesional scalp, especially alopecia totalis/universalis.

As concerns this clone: What it binds is not known.

CD4+ cells from roughly 5 patients underwent sorting into CD25+CD127- cells. In alopecia areata patients, both lesional scalp punch biopsies and peripheral blood were collected. Investigators sorted PBMCs to obtain both CD4+ and CD8+ T cells. RNA was extracted and reverse transcribed into cDNA as the sequencing template. Generated by immunoSEQ multiplex PCR, the TCRdb table keeps only in-frame clones and is missing some. Found here are around 36,000 clones, around half of them singletons; the top ten hold more than 1.5%. Per germline, CDR1 SQVTM and CDR2 ANQGSEA. Trimming pared 7 bases from V and 1 base from J, leaving 10 bases between. The CDR3 loop spans 12 amino acids.

The sequence was obtained from a human donor with alopecia areata. The chain uses TRBV29-1 and TRBJ1-2, with unresolved D. Sequencing was done on a sample of CD4+ Tregs sorted from blood. CDR3 DNA sequence: TGCAGCGCCGAAACGGGTAACTATGGCTACACCTTC. It specifies CSAETGNYGYTF.